This entry features one T cell receptor beta chain sequence. The target antigen is unknown. On cycle 4 day 1 and cycle 7 day 1, as well as at baseline, blood was sampled. Produced via immunoSEQ multiplex PCR; TCRdb's table is partial and in-frame only. Here the sample spans 70,000 to 80,000 clones, roughly 90% being singletons. The source of the sample is a study of OX40 agonist ivuxolimab in advanced cancers. V gave up 4 bases and J gave up 3 bases, with 19 bases separating them. From germline, CDR1 is MGHRA and CDR2 YSYEKL. This CDR3 is 16 amino acids long. Study-level results: Both CD4+ and CD8+ T cell populations in blood had undergone clonal expansion by week 6 at 0.1 to 3.0 mg/kg. Among patients with partial responses at 0.1-3.0 mg/kg, clonal expansion was among the lowest. It was also the case that some nonresponders had low normalized T-cell clonal expansion.

This clonotype originated in an adult with an advanced solid tumor such as melanoma, head and neck, liver or kidney cancer. Sequenced material: CD4+ or CD8+ T cells sorted from blood, taken in a trial of the OX40 agonist ivuxolimab. The chain employs TRBV4-1 and TRBJ2-7, with D possibly matching TRBD2 (6 bases). The CDR3 region has the DNA TGCGCCAGCAGCCTTGAGGGGCGGGGCCCAGTCTACGAGCAGTACTTC. This encodes CASSLEGRGPVYEQYF.